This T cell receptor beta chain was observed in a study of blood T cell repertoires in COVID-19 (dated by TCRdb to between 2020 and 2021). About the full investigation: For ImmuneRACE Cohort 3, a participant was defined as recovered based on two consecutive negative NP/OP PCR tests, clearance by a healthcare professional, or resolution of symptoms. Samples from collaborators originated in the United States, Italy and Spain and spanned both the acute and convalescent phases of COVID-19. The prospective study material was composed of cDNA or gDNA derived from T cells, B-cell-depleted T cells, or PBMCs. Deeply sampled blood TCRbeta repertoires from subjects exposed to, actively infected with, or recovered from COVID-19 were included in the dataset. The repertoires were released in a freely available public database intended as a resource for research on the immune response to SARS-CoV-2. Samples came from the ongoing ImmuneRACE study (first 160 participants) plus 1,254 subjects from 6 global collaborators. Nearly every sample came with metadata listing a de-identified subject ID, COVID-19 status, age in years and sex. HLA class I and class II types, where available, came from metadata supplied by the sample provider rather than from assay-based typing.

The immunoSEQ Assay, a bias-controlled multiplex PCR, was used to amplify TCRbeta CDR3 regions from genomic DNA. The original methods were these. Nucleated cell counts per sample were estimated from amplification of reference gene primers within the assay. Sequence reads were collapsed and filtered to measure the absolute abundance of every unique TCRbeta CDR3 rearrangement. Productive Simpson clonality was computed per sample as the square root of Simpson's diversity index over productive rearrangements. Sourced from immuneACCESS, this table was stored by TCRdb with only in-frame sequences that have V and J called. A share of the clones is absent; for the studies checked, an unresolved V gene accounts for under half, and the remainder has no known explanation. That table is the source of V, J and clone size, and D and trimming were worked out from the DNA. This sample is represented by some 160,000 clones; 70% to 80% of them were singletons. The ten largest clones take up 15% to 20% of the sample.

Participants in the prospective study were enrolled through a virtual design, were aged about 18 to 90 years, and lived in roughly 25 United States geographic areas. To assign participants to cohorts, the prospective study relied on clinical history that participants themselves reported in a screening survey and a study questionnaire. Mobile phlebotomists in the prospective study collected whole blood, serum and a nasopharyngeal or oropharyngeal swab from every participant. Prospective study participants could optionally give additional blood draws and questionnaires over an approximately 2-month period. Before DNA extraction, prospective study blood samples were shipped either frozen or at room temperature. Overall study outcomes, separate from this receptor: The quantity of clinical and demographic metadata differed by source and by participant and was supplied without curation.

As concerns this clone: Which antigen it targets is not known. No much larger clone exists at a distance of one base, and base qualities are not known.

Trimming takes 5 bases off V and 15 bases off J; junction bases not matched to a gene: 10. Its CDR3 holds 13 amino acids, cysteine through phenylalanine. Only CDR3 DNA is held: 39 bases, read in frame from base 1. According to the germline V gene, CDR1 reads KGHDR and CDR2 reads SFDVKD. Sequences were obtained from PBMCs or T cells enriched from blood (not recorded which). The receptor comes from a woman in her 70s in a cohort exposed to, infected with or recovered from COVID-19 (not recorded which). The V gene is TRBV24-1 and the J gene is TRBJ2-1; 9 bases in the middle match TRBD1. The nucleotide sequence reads TGTGCCACCAGTGGTACAGGGGGCGCCCCGTTGTTCTTC. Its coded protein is CATSGTGGAPLFF.